This TCR beta chain was profiled in a study of T cell responses to AZD1222 COVID-19 vaccine. Points from the study as a whole: Just a handful of people given AZD1222 tested seropositive at baseline. The sample set comprised mostly white British donors with more females, and clonal diversity was possibly underestimated. Regions left unmutated in variants are reportedly the target of nearly half of spike-specific TCRs. Spike-specific TCR repertoires showed rising breadth and depth after two AZD1222 doses.

Here immunoSEQ multiplex PCR was the method, and the copy in TCRdb shows in-frame clones only, minus some. The table includes around 84,000 clones, roughly 94% detected once. Turning to this clone: Its antigen remains unknown.

Trimming pared 0 bases from V and 8 bases from J, leaving 16 bases between. Germline V gives CDR1 LGHDT, CDR2 YNNKEL (reference sequence). CDR3 size: 15 residues. The V and J genes are TRBV3-1 (or the pseudogene TRBV3-2) and TRBJ1-2; D might be TRBD1 (5 bases). Sequencing used peripheral blood, obtained on day 0 of MenACWY control vaccination. This sequence was found in an adult in good health. The CDR3 nucleotides are TGTGCCAGCAGCCAAGATGGGCAGGGTGAGCGCGGCTACACCTTC. This sequence encodes CASSQDGQGERGYTF.